One and the same sample provided the 7 T cell receptor beta chains below, sequenced in a study of T cells in women clearing cervical HPV infection. Assay: immunoSEQ multiplex PCR; the TCRdb copy retains only in-frame clones and omits some. The sample shows fewer than 40,000 clones, and about 5% sits with its ten largest clones. Sequencing was done on a sample of blood buffy coat. These receptors were collected from a woman between 18 and 70 years old with a cervical HPV16 infection that either progressed to CIN3+ or cleared (not recorded which).

About this clone itself: The read ends 3 residues before the CDR3 terminus; that terminus is restored from the germline J gene. The rearrangement links TRBV5-1 to TRBJ1-2; D possibly corresponds to TRBD1 (5 bases). Per germline, CDR1 SGHRS and CDR2 YFSETQ. The germline V and J ends were trimmed by 4 bases and 6 bases, with 19 bases remaining between them. The CDR3 runs 15 residues. The DNA read from the CDR3 is TGCGCCAGCAGCACCCCCCAGGGCAGTCAGGATGGC. Amino acid sequence: CASSTPQGSQDG. The full CDR3 sequence reads CASSTPQGSQDGYTF.

The sequenced part of the CDR3 DNA is TGTGCCAGCAAGGCTACAGGGATGAACACTGAA. Protein product: CASKATGMNTE. In full, the CDR3 is CASKATGMNTEAFF. The rearrangement uses TRBV6-4 and TRBJ1-1, with a possible D match to TRBD1 (6 bases). The read ends 3 residues early relative to the CDR3; the germline J gene fills the gap. V shed 7 bases and J shed 0 bases, with 12 bases lying between them. CDR3 length equals 14 residues. Germline values: CDR1 MRHNA, CDR2 SNTAGT.

As regards this clone: The read ends 3 residues before the CDR3 terminus; that terminus is restored from the germline J gene. J is TRBJ1-4 and V is TRBV5-1; 9 bases are shared with TRBD1. J was trimmed by 7 bases and V by 2 bases; bases with no gene match: 6. The CDR3 has 15 amino acids. Germline-derived CDR1 and CDR2 are SGHRS and YFSETQ. This chain's CDR3 is CASSLSGQGGEKLFF. The covered CDR3 bases are TGCGCCAGCAGCTTATCGGGACAGGGCGGTGAAAAA. Complete variable domain (other parts from reference TRBV5-1 and TRBJ1-4): KAGVTQTPRYLIKTRGQQVTLSCSPISGHRSVSWYQQTPGQGLQFLFEYFSETQRNKGNFPGRFSGRQFSNSRSEMNVSTLELGDSALYLCASSLSGQGGEKLFFGSGTQLSVL.

A remark on this clone: The CDR3 end lies 3 residues beyond the end of the read and is filled in from the germline J gene. The chain is built from TRBV7-9 and TRBJ2-3; a possible D gene is TRBD2 (6 bases). Germline V lookup: CDR1 SEHNR, CDR2 FQNEAQ (reference sequence). V was trimmed by 7 bases and J by 5 bases, leaving 19 bases between them. The CDR3 spans 15 residues. This CDR3 reads CASTLPPGELDTQYF. CDR3 bases read: TGTGCCAGCACCCTTCCCCCGGGGGAACTAGATACG.

Points on this clone: Coverage ceases 3 residues before the CDR3 finishes, and the germline J gene fills in the end. The chain recombines TRBV7-9 with TRBJ2-7; 7 bases align to TRBD1. With V trimmed by 5 bases and J by 3 bases, 7 bases remained unmatched. Looked up from germline, CDR1 is SEHNR and CDR2 is FQNEAQ (reference sequence). The CDR3 runs 14 residues. Partial CDR3 DNA: TGTGCCAGCAGCGTCGGACAGGAGCACTACGAG. Residues: CASSVGQEHYE. The whole CDR3 sequence is CASSVGQEHYEQYF.

Comment on this clone: The read stops 3 residues short of the end of the CDR3; the missing end is completed from the germline J gene. The chain joins TRBV10-1 to TRBJ2-1, with 9 bases aligning to TRBD2. The germline V gene encodes CDR1 WNHNN and CDR2 SYGVQD (reference sequence). V lost 0 bases, J lost 4 bases, and 16 bases stayed unmatched. This CDR3 region has 20 residues. CDR3 DNA (partial): TGCGCCAGCAGTGAGTCGCGGGCTAGCGGGGAGTCAAAAACTTACAATGAG. Protein product: CASSESRASGESKTYNE. In full, the CDR3 reads CASSESRASGESKTYNEQFF.

Note on this clone: The read terminates 3 residues ahead of where the CDR3 ends, so the germline J gene completes it. J is TRBJ2-1 and V is TRBV20-1, with TRBD1 matching 9 bases. Germline-derived CDR1 and CDR2 are DFQATT and SNEGSKA (reference sequence). Trimming took 3 bases from V and 7 from J; bases not matched to a gene: 4. The CDR3 has 13 residues. The covered CDR3 bases are TGCAGTGCTAGGGGACAGGGAAAGAATGAG. Protein product: CSARGQGKNE. The whole CDR3 protein is CSARGQGKNEQFF.